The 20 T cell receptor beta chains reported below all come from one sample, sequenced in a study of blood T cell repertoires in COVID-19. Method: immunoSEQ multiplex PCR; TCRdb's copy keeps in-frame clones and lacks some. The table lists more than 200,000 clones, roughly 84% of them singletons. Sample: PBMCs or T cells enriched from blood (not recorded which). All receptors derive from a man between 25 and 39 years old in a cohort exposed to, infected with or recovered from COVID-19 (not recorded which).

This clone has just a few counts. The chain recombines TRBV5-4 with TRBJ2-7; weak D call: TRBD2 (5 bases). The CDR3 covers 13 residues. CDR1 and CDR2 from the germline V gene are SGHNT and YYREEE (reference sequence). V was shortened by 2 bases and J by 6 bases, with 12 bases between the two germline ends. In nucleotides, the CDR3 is TGTGCCAGCAGCTTTGGCGGGTCGGGCGAGCAGTACTTC. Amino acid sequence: CASSFGGSGEQYF.

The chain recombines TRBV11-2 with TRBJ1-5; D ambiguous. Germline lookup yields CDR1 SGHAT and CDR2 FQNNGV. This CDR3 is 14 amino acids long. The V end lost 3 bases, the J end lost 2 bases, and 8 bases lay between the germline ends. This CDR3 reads CASSLGGRNQPQHF. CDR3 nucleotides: TGTGCCAGCAGCTTGGGAGGGCGCAATCAGCCCCAGCATTTT.

The CDR3 is CASSLGIGQGAEAFF. CDR3 DNA sequence: TGCGCCAGCAGCTTAGGAATCGGACAGGGGGCTGAAGCTTTCTTT. The chain employs TRBV5-1 and TRBJ1-1; 10 nucleotides align to TRBD1. V lost 2 bases to trimming and J lost 6 bases; unmatched junction nucleotides: 7. Germline V gene data show CDR1 as SGHRS and CDR2 as YFSETQ. The CDR3 length is 15 residues.

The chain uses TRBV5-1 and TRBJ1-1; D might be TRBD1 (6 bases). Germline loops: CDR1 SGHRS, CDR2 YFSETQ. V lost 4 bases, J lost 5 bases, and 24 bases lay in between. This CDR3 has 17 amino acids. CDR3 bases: TGCGCCAGCAGCACCGGGACAAGGGTACTATCCGGTACTGAAGCTTTCTTT. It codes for CASSTGTRVLSGTEAFF.

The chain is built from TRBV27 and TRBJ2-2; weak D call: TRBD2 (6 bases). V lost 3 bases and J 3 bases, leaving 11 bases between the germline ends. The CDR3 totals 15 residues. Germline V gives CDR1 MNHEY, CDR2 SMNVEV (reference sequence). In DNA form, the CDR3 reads TGTGCCAGCAGTTTGTTTAGCGGCTACACCGGGGAGCTGTTTTTT. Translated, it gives CASSLFSGYTGELFF.

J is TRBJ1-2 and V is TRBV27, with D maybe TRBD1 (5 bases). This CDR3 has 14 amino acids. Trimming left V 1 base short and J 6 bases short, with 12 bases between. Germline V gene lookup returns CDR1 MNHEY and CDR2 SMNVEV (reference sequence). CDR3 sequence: CASSLYRGGDGYTF. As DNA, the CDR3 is TGTGCCAGCAGTTTATATCGGGGGGGGGATGGCTACACCTTC.

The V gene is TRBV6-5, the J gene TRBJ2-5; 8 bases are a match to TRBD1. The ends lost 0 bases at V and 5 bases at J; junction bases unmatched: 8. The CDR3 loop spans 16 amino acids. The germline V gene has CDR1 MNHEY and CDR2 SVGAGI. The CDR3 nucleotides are TGTGCCAGCAGTTACTCGTCAGGGGGCGGCCCGGAGACCCAGTACTTC. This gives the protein CASSYSSGGGPETQYF.

The CDR3 region has the DNA TGTGCCAGCAGTTTATCGATGGGGACAGCCCTCGGAAACACCATATATTTT. Its protein is CASSLSMGTALGNTIYF. V gene TRBV27 combines with J gene TRBJ1-3, with TRBD1 matching over 7 bases. Germline CDR1 and CDR2: MNHEY and SMNVEV (reference sequence). J gave up 4 bases and V 0 bases, and 9 bases lay outside the gene matches. CDR3 size: 17 residues.

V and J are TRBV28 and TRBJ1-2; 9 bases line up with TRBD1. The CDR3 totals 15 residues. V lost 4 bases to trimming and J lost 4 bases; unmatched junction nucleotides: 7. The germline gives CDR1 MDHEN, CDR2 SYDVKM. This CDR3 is CASSSSGTGIYGYTF. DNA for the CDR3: TGTGCCAGCAGTTCCTCCGGGACAGGGATCTATGGCTACACCTTC.

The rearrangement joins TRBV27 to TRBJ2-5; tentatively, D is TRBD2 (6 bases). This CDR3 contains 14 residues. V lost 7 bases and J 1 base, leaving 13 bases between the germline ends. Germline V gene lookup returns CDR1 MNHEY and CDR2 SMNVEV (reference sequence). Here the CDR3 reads CASNPAGLQETQYF. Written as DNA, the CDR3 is TGTGCCAGCAACCCAGCGGGTCTCCAAGAGACCCAGTACTTC.

CDR3 DNA sequence: TGTGCCAGCAGCCTACAGGGGACAGACGGGGAGCTGTTTTTT. Translation: CASSLQGTDGELFF. The chain employs TRBV7-9 and TRBJ2-2; 7 nucleotides agree with TRBD1. Germline CDR1 is SEHNR and CDR2 is FQNEAQ (reference sequence). After removal of 5 bases from V and 7 bases from J, the junction contained 7 bases not matched to a gene. This CDR3 contains 14 residues.

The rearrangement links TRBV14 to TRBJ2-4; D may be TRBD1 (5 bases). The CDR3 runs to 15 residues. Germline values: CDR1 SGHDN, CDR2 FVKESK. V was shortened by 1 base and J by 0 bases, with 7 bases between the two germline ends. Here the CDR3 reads CASSQVGLAKNIQYF. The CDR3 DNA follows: TGTGCCAGCAGCCAAGTGGGGCTAGCCAAAAACATTCAGTACTTC.

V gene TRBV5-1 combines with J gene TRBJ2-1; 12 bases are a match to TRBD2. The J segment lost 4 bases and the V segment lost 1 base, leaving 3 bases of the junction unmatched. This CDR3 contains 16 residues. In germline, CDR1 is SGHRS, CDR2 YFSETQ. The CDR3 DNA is TGCGCCAGCAGCTTGCTGGGACTAGCGGGTTACAATGAGCAGTTCTTC. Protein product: CASSLLGLAGYNEQFF.

Here the CDR3 DNA reads TGTGCCAGTTCATCTCAGGGTTTAAATGAAAAACTGTTTTTT. It translates to CASSSQGLNEKLFF. The chain is built from TRBV19 and TRBJ1-4; D is perhaps TRBD1 (5 bases). The CDR3 has 14 residues. Germline values: CDR1 LNHDA, CDR2 SQIVND (reference sequence). With 8 bases removed from V and 5 bases from J, the gap between germline ends came to 15 bases. Combining the CDR3 with reference TRBV19 and TRBJ1-4 gives the whole variable domain DGGITQSPKYLFRKEGQNVTLSCEQNLNHDAMYWYRQDPGQGLRLIYYSQIVNDFQKGDIAEGYSVSREKKESFPLTVTSAQKNPTAFYLCASSSQGLNEKLFFGSGTQLSVL.

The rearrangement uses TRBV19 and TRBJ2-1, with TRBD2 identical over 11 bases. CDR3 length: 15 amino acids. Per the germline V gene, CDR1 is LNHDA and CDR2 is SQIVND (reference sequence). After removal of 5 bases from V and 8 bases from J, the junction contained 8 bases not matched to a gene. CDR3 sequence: CASSPTSGIGDEQFF. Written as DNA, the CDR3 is TGTGCCAGTAGTCCGACTAGCGGGATTGGGGATGAGCAGTTCTTC.

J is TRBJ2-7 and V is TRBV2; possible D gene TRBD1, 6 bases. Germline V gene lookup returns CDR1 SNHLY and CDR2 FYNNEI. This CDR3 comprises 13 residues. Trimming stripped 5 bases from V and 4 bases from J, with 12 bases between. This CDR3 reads CASSNSQGYEQYF. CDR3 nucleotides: TGTGCCAGCAGTAACTCCCAGGGGTACGAGCAGTACTTC. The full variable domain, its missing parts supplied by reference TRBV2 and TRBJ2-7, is EPEVTQTPSHQVTQMGQEVILRCVPISNHLYFYWYRQILGQKVEFLVSFYNNEISEKSEIFDDQFSVERPDGSNFTLKIRSTKLEDSAMYFCASSNSQGYEQYFGPGTRLTVT.

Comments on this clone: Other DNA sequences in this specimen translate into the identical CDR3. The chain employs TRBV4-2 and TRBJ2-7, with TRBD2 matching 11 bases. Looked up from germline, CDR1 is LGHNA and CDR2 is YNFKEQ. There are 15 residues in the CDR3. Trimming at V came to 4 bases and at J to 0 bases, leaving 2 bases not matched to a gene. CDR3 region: CASSPTSGSSYEQYF. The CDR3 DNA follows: TGTGCCAGCAGCCCAACTAGCGGGAGCTCCTACGAGCAGTACTTC.

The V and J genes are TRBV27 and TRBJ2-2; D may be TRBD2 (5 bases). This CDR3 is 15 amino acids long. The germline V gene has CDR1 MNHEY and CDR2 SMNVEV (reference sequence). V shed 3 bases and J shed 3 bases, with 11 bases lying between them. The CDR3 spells CASSFRGRYTGELFF. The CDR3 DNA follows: TGTGCCAGCAGTTTTAGAGGGCGGTACACCGGGGAGCTGTTTTTT.

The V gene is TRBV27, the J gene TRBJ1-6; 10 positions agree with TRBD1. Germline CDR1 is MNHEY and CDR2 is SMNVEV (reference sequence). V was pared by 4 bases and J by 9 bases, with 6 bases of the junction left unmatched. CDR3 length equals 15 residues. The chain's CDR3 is CASSWGTGAFSPLHF. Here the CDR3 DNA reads TGTGCCAGCAGTTGGGGGACAGGGGCGTTTTCACCCCTCCACTTT.

CDR3 sequence: CASSEGQGRREKLFF. CDR3 coding DNA: TGCGCCAGCAGCGAGGGACAGGGAAGGCGAGAAAAACTGTTTTTT. The chain joins TRBV4-1 to TRBJ1-4; 9 nucleotides line up with TRBD1. V trimming: 5 bases; J trimming: 8 bases; junction bases outside the gene matches: 9. Looked up from germline, CDR1 is MGHRA and CDR2 is YSYEKL. CDR3 length equals 15 residues.